This T cell receptor (beta chain) was obtained from a study of shared clonotypes between healthy human individuals. Study-wide results and limits: Larger richness was generally estimated for naive than memory subsets.

Each donor was a Caucasian adult residing in Nashville, Tennessee. Negatively enriched CD4+ T cells were divided by CD45RA into naive and memory. A remark on this clone: Its antigen is currently unknown.

V lost 10 bases and J 2 bases, leaving 15 bases between the germline ends. The germline V gene encodes CDR1 MGHDK and CDR2 SYGVNS. The CDR3 contains 13 residues. Replicate PCRs for sorted subsets used around 200 ng DNA; this equaled about 30,000 T cell genomes. The table came from immunoSEQ multiplex PCR; TCRdb's copy has only in-frame clones and leaves some out. The sample contains over a million clones, over 95% of which appear only once. The gene calls are TRBV25-1 and TRBJ2-7; D unclear. Sequencing used naive CD4+ T cells sorted from blood. The subset denotes: CD45RA+ positively selected. The clonotype was recovered from a young man in good health. CDR3 amino acids: CATRDPYAYEQYF. The CDR3 DNA reads as TGTGCCACTAGAGACCCTTACGCCTACGAGCAGTACTTC.